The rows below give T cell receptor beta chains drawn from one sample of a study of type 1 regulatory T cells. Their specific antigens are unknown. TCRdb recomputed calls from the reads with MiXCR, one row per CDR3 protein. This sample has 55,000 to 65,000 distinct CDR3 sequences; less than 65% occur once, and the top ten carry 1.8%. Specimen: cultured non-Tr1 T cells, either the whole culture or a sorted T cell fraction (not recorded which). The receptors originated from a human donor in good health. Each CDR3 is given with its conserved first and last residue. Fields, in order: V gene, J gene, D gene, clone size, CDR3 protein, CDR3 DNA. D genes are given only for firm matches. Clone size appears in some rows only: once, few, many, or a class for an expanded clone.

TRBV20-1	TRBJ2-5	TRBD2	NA	CSARGSAAGVGETQYF	TGCAGTGCTAGAGGGTCGGCAGCGGGAGTCGGAGAGACCCAGTACTTC
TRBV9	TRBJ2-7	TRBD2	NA	CASSVKRESYYYEQYF	TGTGCCAGCAGCGTCAAGCGGGAAAGCTACTACTACGAGCAGTACTTC
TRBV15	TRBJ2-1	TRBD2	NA	CATSRDVLAGRNEQFF	TGTGCCACCAGCAGAGATGTGCTAGCGGGAAGGAATGAGCAGTTCTTC
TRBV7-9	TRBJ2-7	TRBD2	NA	CASSFEAGGPSF	TGTGCCAGCAGCTTCGAAGCGGGAGGACCCAGCTTC
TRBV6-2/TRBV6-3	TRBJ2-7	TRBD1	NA	CASSEIPGQGNQQYF	TGTGCCAGCAGCGAAATACCGGGACAGGGTAACCAGCAGTACTTC
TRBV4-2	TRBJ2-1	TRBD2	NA	CASSQLASGSNEQFF	TGTGCCAGCAGCCAATTGGCTAGCGGGAGTAATGAGCAGTTCTTC
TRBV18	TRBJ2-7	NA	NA	CASSPPETRREQYF	TGTGCCAGCTCACCACCGGAGACTAGACGAGAGCAGTACTTC
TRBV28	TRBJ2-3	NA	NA	CASRGPAGAGTDTQYF	TGTGCCAGCAGGGGGCCTGCGGGGGCTGGGACAGATACGCAGTATTTT
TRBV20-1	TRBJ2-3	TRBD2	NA	CSAPIAGAEDTQYF	TGCAGTGCCCCCATAGCGGGAGCGGAAGATACGCAGTATTTT
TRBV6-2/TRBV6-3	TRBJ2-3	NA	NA	CASSYSGSGYAEGDTQYF	TGTGCCAGCAGTTACTCGGGTAGCGGCTACGCTGAGGGAGATACGCAGTATTTT
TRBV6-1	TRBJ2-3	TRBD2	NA	CASSEAPPGGRAPDTQYF	TGTGCCAGCAGTGAAGCCCCCCCAGGAGGGAGGGCCCCAGATACGCAGTATTTT
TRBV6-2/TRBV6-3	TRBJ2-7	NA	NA	CATPPMTATYEQYF	TGTGCCACCCCCCCTATGACAGCCACCTACGAGCAGTACTTC
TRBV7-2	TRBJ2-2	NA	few	CASSLRVSLGELFF	TGTGCCAGCAGCTTACGGGTGTCGCTCGGGGAGCTGTTTTTT
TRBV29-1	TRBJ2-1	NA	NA	CSVALGYEQFF	TGCAGCGTTGCTCTGGGCTATGAGCAGTTCTTC
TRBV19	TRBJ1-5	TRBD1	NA	CATSGTALNQPQHF	TGTGCCACCTCTGGGACAGCTCTCAATCAGCCCCAGCATTTT
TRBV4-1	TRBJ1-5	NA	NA	CASSQSVDSQYQPQHF	TGCGCCAGCAGCCAATCAGTAGACAGTCAATATCAGCCCCAGCATTTT
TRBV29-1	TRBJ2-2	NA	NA	CSVSTSGELFF	TGCAGCGTGAGCACGTCCGGGGAGCTGTTTTTT
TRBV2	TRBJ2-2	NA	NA	CASTSDTGELFF	TGTGCCAGCACTAGCGACACCGGGGAGCTGTTTTTT
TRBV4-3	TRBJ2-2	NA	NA	CASSQEPPGELFF	TGCGCCAGCAGCCAAGAACCCCCCGGGGAGCTGTTTTTT
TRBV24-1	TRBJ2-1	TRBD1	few	CATSDRTGGFNEQFF	TGTGCCACCAGTGATAGGACAGGGGGCTTTAATGAGCAGTTCTTC
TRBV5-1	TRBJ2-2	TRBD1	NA	CASSLAPVTGGNTGELFF	TGCGCCAGCAGCTTGGCCCCCGTGACAGGGGGAAACACCGGGGAGCTGTTTTTT
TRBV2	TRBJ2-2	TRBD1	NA	CASSLTGGTGELFF	TGTGCCAGCAGCCTGACAGGGGGCACCGGGGAGCTGTTTTTT
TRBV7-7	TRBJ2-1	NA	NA	CASSRDRDDEQFF	TGTGCCAGCAGCCGAGATAGAGACGATGAGCAGTTCTTC
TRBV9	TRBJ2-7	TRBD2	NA	CASSKRGWSGSEQYF	TGTGCCAGCAGCAAAAGGGGGTGGAGCGGGAGCGAGCAGTACTTC
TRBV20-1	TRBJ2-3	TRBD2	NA	CTPGPAGSTDTQYF	TGCACCCCAGGCCCAGCGGGGAGCACAGATACGCAGTATTTT
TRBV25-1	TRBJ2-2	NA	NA	CASMNRGVANTGELFF	TGTGCCAGCATGAATAGAGGTGTCGCGAACACCGGGGAGCTGTTTTTT
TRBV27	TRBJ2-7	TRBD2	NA	CASSLQSGAGYEQYF	TGTGCCAGCAGTTTACAAAGCGGGGCCGGCTACGAGCAGTACTTC
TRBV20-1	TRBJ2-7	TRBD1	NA	CSASQTGGFSYEQYF	TGCAGTGCTAGCCAGACAGGGGGTTTCTCCTACGAGCAGTACTTC
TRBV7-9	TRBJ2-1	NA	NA	CASSERTPDEQFF	TGTGCCAGCAGCGAACGTACCCCCGATGAGCAGTTCTTC
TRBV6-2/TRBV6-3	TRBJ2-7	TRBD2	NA	CASSPSPSGRNEQYF	TGTGCCAGCAGTCCCTCGCCTAGCGGGAGGAACGAGCAGTACTTC
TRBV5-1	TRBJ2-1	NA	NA	CASSLGLNVDEQFF	TGCGCCAGCAGCTTGGGACTGAATGTCGATGAGCAGTTCTTC
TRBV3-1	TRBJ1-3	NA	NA	CASSQGRRLPSGNTIYF	TGTGCCAGCAGCCAAGGGAGACGCTTACCCTCTGGAAACACCATATATTTT
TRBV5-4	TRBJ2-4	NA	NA	CASSNPGTRSNIQYF	TGTGCCAGCAGCAACCCCGGGACACGCTCAAACATTCAGTACTTC
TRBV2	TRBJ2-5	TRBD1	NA	CASSRDRPQETQYF	TGTGCCAGCAGTCGGGACAGGCCGCAGGAGACCCAGTACTTC
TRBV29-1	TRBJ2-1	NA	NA	CSGQKTEQFF	TGCAGCGGACAAAAGACAGAGCAGTTCTTC
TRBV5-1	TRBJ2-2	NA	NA	CASSSAGSPGELFF	TGCGCCAGCAGCTCCGCCGGGTCACCCGGGGAGCTGTTTTTT
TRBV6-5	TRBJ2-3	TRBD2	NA	CASSYPAGSGRIYTDTQYF	TGTGCCAGCAGTTACCCGGCCGGTAGCGGGAGGATTTATACAGATACGCAGTATTTT
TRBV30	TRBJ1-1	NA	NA	CAWSVLGGVEAFF	TGTGCCTGGAGTGTACTCGGCGGTGTTGAAGCTTTCTTT
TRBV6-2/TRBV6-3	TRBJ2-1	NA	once	CASLMDGGYNEQFF	TGTGCCAGCTTGATGGACGGGGGTTACAATGAGCAGTTCTTC
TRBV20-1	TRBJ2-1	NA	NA	CSASPTLRASYNEQFF	TGCAGTGCTAGCCCCACACTGCGGGCATCCTACAATGAGCAGTTCTTC
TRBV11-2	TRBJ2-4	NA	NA	CASSLLSGRNIQYF	TGTGCCAGCAGCTTACTTTCCGGCCGAAACATTCAGTACTTC
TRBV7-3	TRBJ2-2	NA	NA	CASSPRDTYTGELFF	TGTGCCAGCAGCCCCAGAGACACATACACCGGGGAGCTGTTTTTT
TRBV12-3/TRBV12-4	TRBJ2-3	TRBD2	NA	CASSPRTSGITDTQYF	TGTGCCAGCAGTCCTCGGACTAGCGGGATAACAGATACGCAGTATTTT
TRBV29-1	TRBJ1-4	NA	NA	CSVEAGGNEKLFF	TGCAGCGTTGAAGCTGGTGGAAATGAAAAACTGTTTTTT
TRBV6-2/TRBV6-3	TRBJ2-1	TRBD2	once	CASILAGRFNEQFF	TGTGCCAGCATTCTAGCGGGGAGATTCAATGAGCAGTTCTTC
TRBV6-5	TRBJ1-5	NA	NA	CASSRDPAPNQPQHF	TGTGCCAGCAGTCGGGACCCGGCTCCCAATCAGCCCCAGCATTTT
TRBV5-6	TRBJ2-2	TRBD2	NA	CASSGSGKNTGELFF	TGTGCCAGCAGCGGGAGCGGGAAGAACACCGGGGAGCTGTTTTTT
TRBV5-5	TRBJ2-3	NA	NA	CASSQKDTQYF	TGTGCCAGCAGCCAAAAAGATACGCAGTATTTT
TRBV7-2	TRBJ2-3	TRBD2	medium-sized	CASSFLAGGGPDTQYF	TGTGCCAGCAGCTTCCTAGCGGGAGGAGGCCCAGATACGCAGTATTTT
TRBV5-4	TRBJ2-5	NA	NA	CASRIGVGETQYF	TGTGCCAGCAGGATTGGGGTGGGGGAGACCCAGTACTTC
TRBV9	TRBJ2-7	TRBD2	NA	CASSVGGSTHEQYF	TGTGCCAGCAGCGTAGGCGGGAGCACCCACGAGCAGTACTTC
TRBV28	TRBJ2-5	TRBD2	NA	CASRSNLGGDQETQYF	TGTGCCAGCAGATCTAACCTCGGGGGGGACCAAGAGACCCAGTACTTC
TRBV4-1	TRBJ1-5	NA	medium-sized	CASSQASHQPQHF	TGCGCCAGCAGCCAAGCGAGTCATCAGCCCCAGCATTTT
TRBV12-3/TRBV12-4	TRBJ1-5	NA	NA	CASSLEGGNQPQHF	TGTGCCAGCAGCTTAGAGGGCGGTAATCAGCCCCAGCATTTT
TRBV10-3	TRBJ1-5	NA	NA	CAISDEGFSNQPQHF	TGTGCCATCAGTGACGAGGGCTTCAGCAATCAGCCCCAGCATTTT
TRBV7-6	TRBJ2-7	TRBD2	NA	CASSLEQLAGDRSYEQYF	TGTGCCAGCAGCTTAGAACAACTAGCGGGAGATCGTTCCTACGAGCAGTACTTC
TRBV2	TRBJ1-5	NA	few	CASVRDSNQPQHF	TGTGCCAGCGTCAGGGATAGCAATCAGCCCCAGCATTTT